Each of the 10 T cell receptor beta chains below was sequenced from the same sample in a study of STAT5B mutations in CD4+ large granular lymphocyte leukemia. Produced via immunoSEQ multiplex PCR; TCRdb's table is partial and in-frame only. This sample yields 25,000 to 30,000 clones, of which about 76% are seen a single time; less than 0.35% belongs to the top ten. The sequenced sample was CD4+ T cells from blood buffy coats. Receptor source: a human donor in good health.

The rearrangement links TRBV10-3 to TRBJ2-5; 12 nucleotides agree with TRBD1. TRBJ2-7 matches the DNA end more closely, so the J call is doubtful. Germline V gene data show CDR1 as ENHRY and CDR2 as SYGVKD. The CDR3 totals 16 residues. The CDR3 nucleotides are TGTGCCATCAGTGTCCCGGGACAGGGGGCCTCCTACGAGCAGTACTTC. It translates to CAISVPGQGASYEQYF.

This clone was seen more than once but under ten times. The chain has TRBV7-9 and TRBJ1-1; maybe TRBD1 (5 bases). Trimming cost V 0 bases and J 1 base, with 9 bases left between them. CDR1 and CDR2 (germline): SEHNR, FQNEAQ (reference sequence). This CDR3 has 15 amino acids. The CDR3 DNA follows: TGTGCCAGCAGCTTAGCGACAGCTTCGAACACTGAAGCTTTCTTT. Translated, it gives CASSLATASNTEAFF.

The rearrangement joins TRBV5-1 to TRBJ1-1; tentative D call: TRBD1 (5 bases). Germline lookup yields CDR1 SGHRS and CDR2 YFSETQ. Between the trimmed V and J ends, which lost 5 bases and 4 bases, there was a span of 12 bases. This CDR3 contains 13 residues. CDR3 amino acids: CASSSGSITEAFF. The CDR3 nucleotides are TGCGCCAGCAGTTCAGGGTCTATCACTGAAGCTTTCTTT.

J is TRBJ2-1 and V is TRBV20-1; D is perhaps TRBD2 (6 bases). The CDR3 sequence is 11 residues long. Trimming pared 7 bases from V and 7 bases from J, leaving 11 bases between. CDR1 is DFQATT, CDR2 SNEGSKA, per germline (reference sequence). CDR3 DNA sequence: TGCAGTGTAGGGAGGTCGAATGAGCAGTTCTTC. Its translation is CSVGRSNEQFF.

The V and J genes are TRBV30 and TRBJ2-7; D is ambiguous. From germline, CDR1 is GTSNPN and CDR2 SVGIG (reference sequence). This CDR3 has 12 residues. The V gene lost 4 bases and the J gene lost 0 bases, with 7 bases spanning the gap. The CDR3 spells CAWKGFSYEQYF. For the CDR3, the DNA is TGTGCCTGGAAAGGATTCTCCTACGAGCAGTACTTC. Full variable domain (rest looked up from reference TRBV30 and TRBJ2-7): SQTIHQWPATLVQPVGSPLSLECTVEGTSNPNLYWYRQAAGRGLQLLFYSVGIGQISSEVPQNLSASRPQDRQFILSSKKLLLSDSGFYLCAWKGFSYEQYFGPGTRLTVT.

J is TRBJ2-3 and V is TRBV7-9; perhaps TRBD2 as D (7 bases). Trimming took 3 bases from V and 5 from J, leaving 12 bases between them. The CDR3 sequence is 14 residues long. The V gene's germline CDR1 is SEHNR and CDR2 FQNEAQ (reference sequence). The CDR3 DNA sequence: TGTGCCAGCAGCTTCGGGGGGCGCGGAGATACGCAGTATTTT. Residues: CASSFGGRGDTQYF.

V gene TRBV6-6 combines with J gene TRBJ2-2; TRBD2 agrees at 7 bases. The CDR3 totals 16 residues. Germline CDR1 is MNHNY and CDR2 is SVGAGI (reference sequence). J lost 4 bases, V lost 4 bases, and 9 bases had no gene match. The CDR3 coding sequence is TGTGCCAGCAGTTCGAGCGGGGTGGGAGGCACCGGGGAGCTGTTTTTT. It yields the protein CASSSSGVGGTGELFF.

The chain employs TRBV11-3 and TRBJ1-6; TRBD1 matches at 7 bases. This CDR3 is 15 amino acids long. V was pared by 5 bases and J by 7 bases, with 8 bases of the junction left unmatched. CDR1 and CDR2 (germline): SGHNT, YENEEA. The CDR3 nucleotides are TGTGCCAGCAGCCGATCGACAGGGCGAAATTCACCCCTCCACTTT. This gives the protein CASSRSTGRNSPLHF.

V usage is TRBV5-1 and J usage is TRBJ1-5; maybe TRBD1 (5 bases). From germline, CDR1 is SGHRS and CDR2 YFSETQ. The V end was cut by 3 bases, the J end by 1 base, with 11 bases between. This CDR3 is built from 15 residues. DNA of the CDR3: TGCGCCAGCAGCTCCGGGACGGAGAGCAATCAGCCCCAGCATTTT. Its protein is CASSSGTESNQPQHF. Looking up the rest from reference TRBV5-1 and TRBJ1-5 gives the full variable domain: KAGVTQTPRYLIKTRGQQVTLSCSPISGHRSVSWYQQTPGQGLQFLFEYFSETQRNKGNFPGRFSGRQFSNSRSEMNVSTLELGDSALYLCASSSGTESNQPQHFGDGTRLSIL.

The chain couples TRBV7-6 to TRBJ1-3, with D possibly being TRBD1 (5 bases). The CDR3 spans 17 residues. Germline V gene lookup returns CDR1 SGHVS and CDR2 FNYEAQ. The V end lost 7 bases, the J end lost 0 bases, and 19 bases lay between the germline ends. CDR3 protein: CASTSLSTDNSGNTIYF. The CDR3 nucleotides read TGTGCCAGCACCTCTTTATCGACAGACAACTCTGGAAACACCATATATTTT.